This entry lists 17 T cell receptor beta chains sequenced from one sample in a study of shared clonotypes between healthy human individuals. Measured with immunoSEQ multiplex PCR; TCRdb has only the in-frame clones, and not every one. This sample has hundreds of thousands of clones; almost 97% occur once, and the top ten carry about 0.064%. Material: naive CD4+ T cells sorted from blood. The subset was: CD45RA+ positively selected. Source of these receptors: a woman under 40 in good health.

The chain joins TRBV25-1 to TRBJ2-4, with D perhaps matching TRBD1 or TRBD2 (7 bases each). The CDR3 consists of 17 residues. Germline V gene sequence: CDR1 MGHDK, CDR2 SYGVNS. With 4 bases removed from V and 2 bases from J, the gap between germline ends came to 18 bases. The CDR3 DNA sequence: TGTGCCAGCAGTGGAGGGGGCGGGAGTCCTACCAAAAACATTCAGTACTTC. It translates to CASSGGGGSPTKNIQYF.

The genes are TRBV20-1 and TRBJ2-5; the D is unclear. V was clipped by 4 bases and J by 4 bases, with 7 bases between them. Germline CDR1 and CDR2: DFQATT and SNEGSKA (reference sequence). The CDR3 totals 11 residues. The CDR3 DNA follows: TGCAGTGCTAATCTGGGAGAGACCCAGTACTTC. This sequence encodes CSANLGETQYF.

The genes are TRBV2 and TRBJ2-1, with D perhaps given as TRBD1 or TRBD2 (8 bases each). CDR1 is SNHLY and CDR2 is FYNNEI in the germline V gene. This CDR3 is built from 16 residues. Between the trimmed V and J ends, which lost 5 bases and 4 bases, there was a span of 18 bases. This chain's CDR3 is CASSPGGDRPYNEQFF. CDR3 sequence (DNA): TGTGCCAGCAGTCCCGGGGGGGACAGGCCTTACAATGAGCAGTTCTTC.

This chain joins TRBV23-1 and TRBJ2-7; D remains unclear. TRBV23-1 is recorded as an ORF, its role being uncertain. CDR3 size: 11 residues. V lost 5 bases, J lost 3 bases, and 5 bases lay in between. The CDR3 DNA is TGCGCCAGCAGTAAACACTACGAGCAGTACTTC. This codes for CASSKHYEQYF.

The rearrangement uses TRBV19 and TRBJ1-5; TRBD1 might be the D (6 bases). Trimming cost V 4 bases and J 4 bases, with 17 bases left between them. CDR1 is LNHDA, CDR2 SQIVND, per germline (reference sequence). This CDR3 is built from 16 residues. The CDR3 here is CASSTTGWQGNQPQHF. The CDR3 region has the DNA TGTGCCAGTAGTACAACAGGATGGCAGGGGAATCAGCCCCAGCATTTT.

This clone was detected a few times. In the same sample, other DNA sequences code for this CDR3. The chain combines TRBV7-9 with TRBJ2-7; D is undetermined. V lost 1 base and J lost 5, with 3 bases in between. The CDR3 has 11 amino acids. CDR1 SEHNR and CDR2 FQNEAQ come from the germline V gene (reference sequence). The chain's CDR3 is CASSLGNEQYF. Here the CDR3 DNA reads TGTGCCAGCAGCTTAGGTAACGAGCAGTACTTC.

The V call is TRBV6-1, the J call TRBJ2-7; D assignment may be TRBD1 or TRBD2 (6 bases each). Trimming removed 7 bases at V and 4 bases at J, with 14 bases between. Looked up from germline, CDR1 is MNHNS and CDR2 is SASEGT. CDR3 length: 13 residues. The CDR3 protein is CASTTGGGYEQYF. DNA for the CDR3: TGTGCCAGCACGACAGGAGGGGGTTACGAGCAGTACTTC.

The chain uses TRBV9 and TRBJ2-7, with D unresolved. Trimming removed 0 bases at V and 7 bases at J, with 17 bases between. Germline loops: CDR1 SGDLS, CDR2 YYNGEE. This CDR3 has 15 residues. CDR3 bases: TGTGCCAGCAGCGTAGCGGCGGAGCCCCTTCCGGAGCAGTACTTC. It codes for CASSVAAEPLPEQYF.

The J gene is TRBJ2-3, the V gene TRBV18; unclear D gene. The CDR3 is made up of 13 amino acids. V lost 6 bases to trimming and J lost 2 bases, with 9 bases between them. CDR1 and CDR2 from the germline V gene are KGHSH and LQKENI. CDR3 nucleotide sequence: TGTGCCAGCTCGCGGTCTCTCACAGATACGCAGTATTTT. It is translated as CASSRSLTDTQYF.

The CDR3 region has the DNA TGTGCCAGTAGTATAGCAGCAGGGGGAGTTCAGACCCAGTACTTC. This translates into CASSIAAGGVQTQYF. The V call is TRBV19, the J call TRBJ2-5; 7 nucleotides line up with TRBD1. The germline V gene has CDR1 LNHDA and CDR2 SQIVND (reference sequence). The CDR3 totals 15 residues. Germline trimming cut 1 base from V and 6 bases from J; bases unmatched to any gene: 8. Filled out from reference TRBV19 and TRBJ2-5, the complete variable domain reads DGGITQSPKYLFRKEGQNVTLSCEQNLNHDAMYWYRQDPGQGLRLIYYSQIVNDFQKGDIAEGYSVSREKKESFPLTVTSAQKNPTAFYLCASSIAAGGVQTQYFGPGTRLLVL.

About this clone: The same CDR3 arises from other DNA sequences in this sample as well. The rearrangement uses TRBV20-1 and TRBJ2-7, with TRBD1 matching over 9 bases. V lost 6 bases, J lost 3 bases, and 0 bases stayed unmatched. The CDR3 has 11 residues. Germline values: CDR1 DFQATT, CDR2 SNEGSKA (reference sequence). The CDR3 sequence: CSAGQGYEQYF. CDR3 DNA sequence: TGCAGTGCGGGACAGGGCTACGAGCAGTACTTC.

The chain has TRBV18 and TRBJ2-7, with D possibly being TRBD2 (6 bases). The CDR3 is 12 residues long. In germline, CDR1 is KGHSH, CDR2 LQKENI. V gave up 4 bases and J gave up 7 bases, with 11 bases separating them. CDR3 sequence (DNA): TGTGCCAGCTCACAGGAGGGAGGAGAGCAGTACTTC. It yields the protein CASSQEGGEQYF.

The chain employs TRBV10-3 and TRBJ2-7, with a weak D call TRBD1 (6 bases). Germline CDR1 and CDR2: ENHRY and SYGVKD. CDR3 size: 12 residues. The V end was cut by 9 bases, the J end by 0 bases, with 9 bases between. The CDR3 bases are TGTGCCATTGGACAGAGCTCCTACGAGCAGTACTTC. Translating it yields CAIGQSSYEQYF.

The chain carries TRBV19 and TRBJ2-3; maybe TRBD2 (6 bases). CDR1 and CDR2 (germline): LNHDA, SQIVND (reference sequence). The CDR3 extends over 15 amino acids. Trimming took 7 bases from V and 6 from J, leaving 20 bases between them. This CDR3 reads CASTPGLGGADTQYF. CDR3 sequence (DNA): TGTGCCAGTACCCCGGGCCTGGGGGGTGCTGATACGCAGTATTTT.

V usage is TRBV7-2 and J usage is TRBJ2-3; 9 positions match TRBD1. The V gene end was trimmed by 6 bases and the J gene end by 5 bases; junction bases not matched to a gene: 6. The CDR3 totals 14 residues. Germline lookup yields CDR1 SGHTA and CDR2 FQGNSA. The CDR3 DNA follows: TGTGCCAGCAGGCCACAGGGGGCGAAAGATACGCAGTATTTT. Its translation: CASRPQGAKDTQYF.

V gene TRBV18 combines with J gene TRBJ2-3; TRBD2 aligns across 13 bases. The CDR3 runs to 17 residues. Germline V CDR1 and CDR2: KGHSH, LQKENI. V lost 0 bases to trimming and J lost 2 bases; unmatched junction nucleotides: 2. The DNA for the CDR3 is TGTGCCAGCTCACCACCGGGACTAGCGGGAATCACAGATACGCAGTATTTT. It encodes CASSPPGLAGITDTQYF.

This clone has only one observation. The sample contains more than one DNA sequence encoding this CDR3. The chain has TRBV28 and TRBJ2-6; D perhaps matches TRBD2 (6 bases). The CDR3 totals 15 residues. The germline V gene has CDR1 MDHEN and CDR2 SYDVKM. The V gene lost 6 bases and the J gene lost 0 bases, with 9 bases spanning the gap. The CDR3 is CASSLGGSGANVLTF. The CDR3 nucleotides are TGTGCCAGCAGCCTCGGGGGCTCTGGGGCCAACGTCCTGACTTTC.